The 10 T cell receptor beta chains given below trace back to one sample, sequenced in a study of T cell responses to AZD1222 COVID-19 vaccine. Sequencing was performed with immunoSEQ multiplex PCR; in TCRdb, only in-frame clones are kept and a portion is missing. The profile covers more than 100,000 clones, with around 89% appearing a single time and less than 4.5% taken by the ten largest. Sample: peripheral blood, taken on day 0 of AZD1222 vaccination. The source of these receptors is an adult in good health.

The genes are TRBV5-1 and TRBJ1-2; D not resolved. Trimming shortened V by 0 bases and J by 3 bases, and 6 bases separated the two germline ends. The CDR3 length is 13 residues. CDR1 SGHRS and CDR2 YFSETQ come from the germline V gene. The CDR3 DNA reads TGCGCCAGCAGCTTGGTGGGAGACTATGGCTACACCTTC. Protein: CASSLVGDYGYTF.

This chain connects TRBV13 to TRBJ1-6, with a tentative D call TRBD1 (5 bases). Trimming left V 3 bases short and J 11 bases short, with 14 bases between. Germline loops: CDR1 PRHDT, CDR2 FYEKMQ (reference sequence). This CDR3 has 14 amino acids. CDR3 sequence: CASSLAGRVPPLHF. The CDR3 region has the DNA TGTGCCAGCAGCTTGGCAGGGCGGGTTCCACCCCTCCACTTT.

The V and J genes are TRBV19 and TRBJ1-2; 7 bases map to TRBD1. This CDR3 spans 12 amino acids. The J segment lost 8 bases and the V segment lost 9 bases, leaving 9 bases of the junction unmatched. Germline assignment: CDR1 LNHDA and CDR2 SQIVND (reference sequence). CDR3 region: CASNDRAEGYTF. CDR3 nucleotides: TGTGCCAGCAACGACAGGGCTGAAGGCTACACCTTC.

The chain carries TRBV4-3 and TRBJ1-2; TRBD1 is a possible D gene (5 bases). The CDR3 runs to 15 residues. Trimming removed 0 bases at V and 3 bases at J, with 11 bases between. Germline loops: CDR1 LGHNA, CDR2 YSLEER. The DNA for the CDR3 is TGCGCCAGCAGCCAAGATCTGAGGGGAGACTATGGCTACACCTTC. This translates into CASSQDLRGDYGYTF.

The CDR3 nucleotides read TGTGCCAGCAGCATGGGGAGGGGAGACTATACGCAGTATTTT. This sequence encodes CASSMGRGDYTQYF. The genes are TRBV7-3 and TRBJ2-3; 7 nucleotides match TRBD2. Per the germline V gene, CDR1 is SGHTA and CDR2 is FQGTGA. V lost 5 bases, J lost 7 bases, and 9 bases stayed unmatched. CDR3 size: 14 residues.

The J gene is TRBJ1-1, the V gene TRBV10-1; TRBD1 might be the D (5 bases). Looked up from germline, CDR1 is WNHNN and CDR2 is SYGVQD (reference sequence). Trimming pared 0 bases from V and 8 bases from J, leaving 10 bases between. CDR3 length: 13 amino acids. CDR3 sequence reads: CASSESTGAEAFF. The CDR3 DNA reads as TGCGCCAGCAGTGAGTCTACCGGGGCCGAAGCTTTCTTT.

The genes are TRBV11-2 and TRBJ1-1, with 7 bases aligning to TRBD1. Germline V gives CDR1 SGHAT, CDR2 FQNNGV. The CDR3 contains 13 residues. The V gene end was trimmed by 5 bases and the J gene end by 11 bases; junction bases not matched to a gene: 11. This CDR3 reads CASSLRQGGYAFF. The DNA of the CDR3 is TGTGCCAGCAGCCTCAGACAGGGAGGGTATGCTTTCTTT.

V gene TRBV12-5 combines with J gene TRBJ1-2; no clear D. V lost 6 bases and J 6 bases, leaving 17 bases between the germline ends. This CDR3 has 14 residues. Germline V gene lookup returns CDR1 LGHNT and CDR2 FRNRAP. The CDR3 reads CASGPPNNPNGYTF. CDR3 sequence (DNA): TGTGCTAGTGGCCCTCCCAACAACCCTAATGGCTACACCTTC.

The chain recombines TRBV27 with TRBJ1-4; possible D gene TRBD1, 6 bases. The CDR3 extends over 15 amino acids. Germline V CDR1 and CDR2: MNHEY, SMNVEV (reference sequence). Trimming pared 3 bases from V and 7 bases from J, leaving 15 bases between. The CDR3 region has the DNA TGTGCCAGCAGTTTTTACGGCGTCAGGGGTGAAAAACTGTTTTTT. This codes for CASSFYGVRGEKLFF.

CDR3 amino acids: CASSPKVTGELFF. CDR3 bases: TGTGCCAGCTCGCCTAAAGTTACCGGGGAGCTGTTTTTT. The chain combines TRBV18 with TRBJ2-2; no clear D gene. Germline CDR1 and CDR2: KGHSH and LQKENI. This CDR3 has 13 amino acids. V was trimmed by 6 bases and J by 5 bases, leaving 10 bases between them. The whole variable domain, filled in from reference TRBV18 and TRBJ2-2, reads NAGVMQNPRHLVRRRGQEARLRCSPMKGHSHVYWYRQLPEEGLKFMVYLQKENIIDESGMPKERFSAEFPKEGPSILRIQQVVRGDSAAYFCASSPKVTGELFFGEGSRLTVL.